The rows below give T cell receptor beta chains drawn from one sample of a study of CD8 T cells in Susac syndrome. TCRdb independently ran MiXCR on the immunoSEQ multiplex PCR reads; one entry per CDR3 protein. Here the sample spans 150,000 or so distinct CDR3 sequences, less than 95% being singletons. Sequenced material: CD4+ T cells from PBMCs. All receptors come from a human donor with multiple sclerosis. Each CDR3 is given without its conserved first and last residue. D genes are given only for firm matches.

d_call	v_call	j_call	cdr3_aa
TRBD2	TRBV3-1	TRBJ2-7	ASSAPSGEWGEQY
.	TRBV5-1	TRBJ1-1	ASSLGTPRGTEAF
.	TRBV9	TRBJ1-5	ASSVSGGYNQPQH
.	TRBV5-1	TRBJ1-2	ASSEQQGRGYT
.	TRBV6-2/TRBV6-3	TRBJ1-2	ASITPGDENYGYT
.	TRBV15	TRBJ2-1	ATSRSLFNEQF
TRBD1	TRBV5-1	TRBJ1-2	ASSLAEGANYGYT
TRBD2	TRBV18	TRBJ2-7	ASSFGRLAGGNEQY
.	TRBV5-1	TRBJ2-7	ASSLWQGNEQY
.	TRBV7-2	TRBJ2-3	ASSSSTDTQY
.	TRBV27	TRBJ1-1	ASSFEGYTEAF
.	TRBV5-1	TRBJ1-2	ASSLSDGGTRGYT
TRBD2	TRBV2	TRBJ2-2	ASSLAGEAGELF
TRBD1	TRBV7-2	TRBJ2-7	ASSYGQVSREQY
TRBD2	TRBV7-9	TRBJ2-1	ASMPPFRTSIYNEQF
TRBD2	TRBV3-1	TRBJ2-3	ASSQPATSGYHGDTQY
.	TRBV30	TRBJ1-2	AWGRHYGYT
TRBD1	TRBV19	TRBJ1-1	ASSGQVGHTEAF
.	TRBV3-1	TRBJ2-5	ASSLGVPGRTQY
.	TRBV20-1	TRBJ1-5	SAREGRVNQPQH
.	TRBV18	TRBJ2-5	ASSPTQETQY
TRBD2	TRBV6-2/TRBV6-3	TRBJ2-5	ASSESGSQETQY
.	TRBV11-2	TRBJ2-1	ASSFTGSWGYNEQF
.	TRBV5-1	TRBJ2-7	ASSQGPSESYEQY
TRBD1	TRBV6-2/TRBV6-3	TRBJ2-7	ASSSPGTGGYEQY
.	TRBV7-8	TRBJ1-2	ASSLIRQSYGYT
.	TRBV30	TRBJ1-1	ARATGVNTEAF
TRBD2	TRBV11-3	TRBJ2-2	ASGGKREMGELF
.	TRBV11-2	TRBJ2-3	ASSLGATRVGGDTQY
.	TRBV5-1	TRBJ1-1	ASSQLDPREAF
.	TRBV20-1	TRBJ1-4	SVQDSRNEKLF
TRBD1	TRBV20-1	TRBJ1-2	TLSGGDGYT
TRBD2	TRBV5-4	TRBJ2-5	ASSLSSGSETQY
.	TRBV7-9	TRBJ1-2	ASRQGYGYT
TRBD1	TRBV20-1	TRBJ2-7	SASLSTGAIGYEQY
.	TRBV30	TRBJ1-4	AWNGQLDEKLF
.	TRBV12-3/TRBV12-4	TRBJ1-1	ASSQGSGTEAF
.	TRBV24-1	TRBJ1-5	ATSDFHSNQPQH
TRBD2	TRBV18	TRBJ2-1	ASSLRTGTSNSDEQF
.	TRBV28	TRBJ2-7	ASSPGLEVYEQY
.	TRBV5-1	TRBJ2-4	ASSLVWGQMDIQY
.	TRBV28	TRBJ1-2	ASSLDTYGYT
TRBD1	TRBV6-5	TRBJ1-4	ASSLQGASEKLF
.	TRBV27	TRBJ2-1	ASSFLAGGSYNEQF
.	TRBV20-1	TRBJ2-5	SASRLAEETQY
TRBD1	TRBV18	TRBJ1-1	ASSPPLAGQGPMNTEAF
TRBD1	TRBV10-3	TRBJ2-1	AISESRAGGDEQF
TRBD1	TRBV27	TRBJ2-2	ASSLGTGAWGTGELF
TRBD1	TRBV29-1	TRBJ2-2	SVEGYRDRGRGELF